The 13 T cell receptor beta chains below all came from one sample that was sequenced in a study of T cell responses to AZD1222 COVID-19 vaccine. TCRdb's copy holds only in-frame clones and misses some; the assay was immunoSEQ multiplex PCR. The profile shows about 92,000 clones, 90% to 95% of them singletons. Material: peripheral blood, obtained on day 0 of AZD1222 vaccination. The receptors here all came from an adult in good health.

This rearrangement joins TRBV27 to TRBJ2-2, with D unresolved. V was pared by 1 base and J by 1 base, with 10 bases between. The CDR3 totals 16 residues. From germline, CDR1 is MNHEY and CDR2 SMNVEV (reference sequence). CDR3 in amino acids: CASSLFGTLNTGELFF. In nucleotides, the CDR3 is TGTGCCAGCAGTTTATTCGGCACCTTGAACACCGGGGAGCTGTTTTTT.

This clone was seen a single time. A junction end diverges from the germline sequence, so it may reflect a read error. V usage is TRBV9 and J usage is TRBJ1-5, with D possibly matching TRBD1 (6 bases). The CDR3 runs 14 residues. The germline gives CDR1 SGDLS, CDR2 YYNGEE. CDR3 residues: CASSGGQSNQPQHF. Written as DNA, the CDR3 is TGTGCCAGTAGCGGGGGGCAGTCCAATCAGCCCCAGCATTTT.

The V call is TRBV27, the J call TRBJ2-3; D is possibly TRBD2 (6 bases). The V end lost 6 bases, the J end lost 4 bases, and 17 bases lay between the germline ends. CDR3 size: 15 residues. The germline V gene has CDR1 MNHEY and CDR2 SMNVEV (reference sequence). CDR3 in amino acids: CASSARRDFADTQYF. CDR3 DNA sequence: TGTGCCAGCAGCGCCCGCCGGGACTTCGCAGATACGCAGTATTTT.

The chain employs TRBV7-8 and TRBJ1-2; D ambiguous. CDR1 SGHVS and CDR2 FQNEAQ come from the germline V gene. CDR3 length: 13 residues. Trimming shortened V by 5 bases and J by 11 bases, and 18 bases separated the two germline ends. This CDR3 reads CASSPPHPTSYTF. Written as DNA, the CDR3 is TGTGCCAGCAGCCCCCCCCACCCAACAAGTTACACCTTC. The full variable domain, with the rest looked up from reference TRBV7-8 and TRBJ1-2, is GAGVSQSPRYKVAKRGQDVALRCDPISGHVSLFWYQQALGQGPEFLTYFQNEAQLDKSGLPSDRFFAERPEGSVSTLKIQRTQQEDSAVYLCASSPPHPTSYTFGSGTRLTVV.

The CDR3 spells CAWMEDRNTEAFF. CDR3 DNA: TGTGCCTGGATGGAGGACCGGAACACTGAAGCTTTCTTT. The chain couples TRBV30 to TRBJ1-1; D ambiguous. The CDR3 is 13 amino acids. V was trimmed by 4 bases and J by 1 base, leaving 10 bases between them. Germline CDR1 and CDR2: GTSNPN and SVGIG (reference sequence).

The chain's CDR3 is CASSFREGTEAFF. The DNA for the CDR3 is TGTGCCAGCAGTTTCAGGGAGGGCACTGAAGCTTTCTTT. V is TRBV27 and J is TRBJ1-1, with a possible D match to TRBD1 (5 bases). The CDR3 sequence is 13 residues long. V was shortened by 3 bases and J by 4 bases, with 9 bases between the two germline ends. Germline values: CDR1 MNHEY, CDR2 SMNVEV (reference sequence).

This clone showed up just once. The chain combines TRBV5-1 with TRBJ2-3; D is perhaps TRBD1 (6 bases). The V end was cut by 2 bases, the J end by 2 bases, with 12 bases between. The CDR3 runs to 15 residues. The germline V gene has CDR1 SGHRS and CDR2 YFSETQ. DNA of the CDR3: TGCGCCAGCAGCTTCCGCGGACAGCCCACAGATACGCAGTATTTT. This gives the protein CASSFRGQPTDTQYF.

V and J are TRBV5-1 and TRBJ1-1, with D possibly TRBD1 on 5 matching bases. Trimming shortened V by 0 bases and J by 4 bases, and 10 bases separated the two germline ends. The CDR3 has 14 amino acids. Germline CDR1 and CDR2: SGHRS and YFSETQ. The CDR3 sequence: CASSLAGGFTEAFF. The CDR3 DNA follows: TGCGCCAGCAGCTTGGCCGGGGGGTTCACTGAAGCTTTCTTT.

The V call is TRBV12-1, the J call TRBJ1-1; the tabulated D call, TRBD1, remains unverified against the DNA. TRBV12-1 corresponds to a pseudogene. This CDR3 has 17 amino acids. DNA of the CDR3: TGTGCCAGCAGCTCCAAACTACTACAGGGGGGTACCACTGAAGCTTTCTTT. Translated, it gives CASSSKLLQGGTTEAFF.

This clone occurred once. The V and J genes are TRBV28 and TRBJ2-7; the D gene is possibly TRBD2 (6 bases). Between the trimmed V and J ends, which lost 5 bases and 10 bases, there was a span of 21 bases. The length of the CDR3 is 14 residues. CDR1 is MDHEN and CDR2 is SYDVKM in the germline V gene. CDR3 sequence reads: CASSAAFRDSVQYF. The CDR3 DNA sequence: TGTGCCAGCAGTGCAGCTTTCCGGGACTCTGTACAGTACTTC.

The V and J genes are TRBV6-5 and TRBJ2-6; no reliable D call. The CDR3 has 13 amino acids. Per germline, CDR1 MNHEY and CDR2 SVGAGI. Trimming left V 6 bases short and J 0 bases short, with 3 bases between. CDR3 coding DNA: TGTGCCAGCAGCGGCTCTGGGGCCAACGTCCTGACTTTC. Protein product: CASSGSGANVLTF.

The chain recombines TRBV4-2 with TRBJ2-2; 11 bases are shared with TRBD1. Germline values: CDR1 LGHNA, CDR2 YNFKEQ. The CDR3 length is 19 residues. Trimming removed 0 bases from V and 0 bases from J; junction bases left unmatched: 6. In DNA, the CDR3 is TGTGCCAGCAGCCAAGAAGGTGGACAGGGGGCAGCGAACACCGGGGAGCTGTTTTTT. Its translation: CASSQEGGQGAANTGELFF.

This chain uses TRBV7-8 with TRBJ2-1; 10 positions match TRBD2. Germline values: CDR1 SGHVS, CDR2 FQNEAQ. This CDR3 contains 14 residues. V trimming: 7 bases; J trimming: 6 bases; junction bases outside the gene matches: 6. The CDR3 coding sequence is TGTGCCAGCACCTACGGGACTAGCGTCAATGAGCAGTTCTTC. This encodes CASTYGTSVNEQFF. The whole variable domain, remainder taken from reference TRBV7-8 and TRBJ2-1, is GAGVSQSPRYKVAKRGQDVALRCDPISGHVSLFWYQQALGQGPEFLTYFQNEAQLDKSGLPSDRFFAERPEGSVSTLKIQRTQQEDSAVYLCASTYGTSVNEQFFGPGTRLTVL.